These 12 T cell receptor beta chains share one sample of origin, sequenced in a study of shared clonotypes between healthy human individuals. The method was immunoSEQ multiplex PCR; TCRdb's version includes in-frame clones alone and lacks a portion of them. Among about 2 million clones listed, 85% to 95% were seen once. The sequenced sample consisted of naive CD4+ T cells sorted from blood. Sample subset: CD45RA+ positively selected. These receptors all come from a man aged 18 to 30 in good health.

The chain has TRBV15 and TRBJ1-5, with D unresolved. The germline V gene has CDR1 LNHNV and CDR2 YYDKDF (reference sequence). V dropped 0 bases and J dropped 5 bases, with 8 bases sitting between them. CDR3 length equals 14 residues. Here the CDR3 reads CATSRDLFDQPQHF. For the CDR3, the DNA is TGTGCCACCAGCAGAGATCTATTCGATCAGCCCCAGCATTTT.

The chain carries TRBV28 and TRBJ2-5, with D possibly TRBD1 on 6 matching bases. CDR3 length: 15 amino acids. Deletions cut 3 bases from V and 5 bases from J, with 16 bases between. Germline CDR1 is MDHEN and CDR2 is SYDVKM. The CDR3 DNA follows: TGTGCCAGCAGTTTGGGACAAGTTATAGGGGAGACCCAGTACTTC. Its protein is CASSLGQVIGETQYF.

To note about this clone: Its ends do not fully match the called genes, so a read error is possible. The chain links TRBV5-1 to TRBJ2-5, with 7 bases lining up with TRBD2. The CDR3 has 13 residues. Germline CDR1 and CDR2: SGHRS and YFSETQ. CDR3 amino acids: CASTLGLQETQYF. CDR3 sequence (DNA): TGCGCCAGCACCTTGGGACTACAAGAGACCCAGTACTTC.

The chain has TRBV7-2 and TRBJ2-4; 7 nucleotides line up with TRBD1. The V gene end was trimmed by 1 base and the J gene end by 0 bases; junction bases not matched to a gene: 9. Looked up from germline, CDR1 is SGHTA and CDR2 is FQGNSA. This CDR3 contains 18 residues. This chain's CDR3 is CASSLVRGQSLAKNIQYF. The CDR3, as DNA: TGTGCCAGCAGCTTAGTAAGGGGGCAGTCACTAGCCAAAAACATTCAGTACTTC.

V usage is TRBV30 and J usage is TRBJ1-1; TRBD1 is a possible D gene (6 bases). CDR1 is GTSNPN and CDR2 is SVGIG in the germline V gene (reference sequence). This CDR3 has 13 residues. The V end was cut by 3 bases, the J end by 1 base, with 9 bases between. Here the CDR3 reads CAWRQTGNTEAFF. The DNA of the CDR3 is TGTGCCTGGAGGCAGACAGGGAACACTGAAGCTTTCTTT. The full variable domain, completed using reference TRBV30 and TRBJ1-1, is SQTIHQWPATLVQPVGSPLSLECTVEGTSNPNLYWYRQAAGRGLQLLFYSVGIGQISSEVPQNLSASRPQDRQFILSSKKLLLSDSGFYLCAWRQTGNTEAFFGQGTRLTVV.

A single count supports this clone. J is TRBJ1-2 and V is TRBV23-1, with no clear D. TRBV23-1 is an ORF, with its function uncertain. This CDR3 has 16 amino acids. V was trimmed by 0 bases and J by 2 bases, leaving 13 bases between them. CDR3 amino acids: CASSQSIGETNYGYTF. The DNA for the CDR3 is TGCGCCAGCAGTCAATCGATTGGAGAGACGAACTATGGCTACACCTTC.

This chain joins TRBV7-8 and TRBJ2-2; D call uncertain. Trimming shortened V by 1 base and J by 5 bases, and 14 bases separated the two germline ends. The CDR3 runs 16 residues. Looked up from germline, CDR1 is SGHVS and CDR2 is FQNEAQ. CDR3 loop: CASSLGGRTITGELFF. Written as DNA, the CDR3 is TGTGCCAGCAGCTTAGGGGGTCGGACCATAACCGGGGAGCTGTTTTTT.

This clone was recorded only once. Within the sample, other DNA sequences also encode this same CDR3. The genes are TRBV5-1 and TRBJ1-1; TRBD1 might be the D (6 bases). Deletions cut 0 bases from V and 1 base from J, with 10 bases between. Germline V gene data show CDR1 as SGHRS and CDR2 as YFSETQ. The CDR3 has 15 residues. CDR3 coding DNA: TGCGCCAGCAGCTTGGTGGGGGGCCGGAACACTGAAGCTTTCTTT. Translating gives CASSLVGGRNTEAFF.

The genes are TRBV19 and TRBJ1-6, with a possible D match to TRBD1 (5 bases). V lost 7 bases, J lost 5 bases, and 18 bases lay in between. Germline assignment: CDR1 LNHDA and CDR2 SQIVND (reference sequence). The CDR3 runs 16 residues. CDR3 sequence: CASKNVGTLDNSPLHF. In DNA, the CDR3 is TGTGCCAGTAAGAACGTCGGGACCCTAGATAATTCACCCCTCCACTTT.

This rearrangement joins TRBV4-1 to TRBJ1-3, with D perhaps matching TRBD1 (5 bases). V lost 4 bases and J lost 4, with 17 bases in between. The CDR3 consists of 16 residues. Germline V gene data show CDR1 as MGHRA and CDR2 as YSYEKL. In DNA, the CDR3 is TGCGCCAGCAGCCCCATATTCGGGGCAGAGGGAAACACCATATATTTT. Translation: CASSPIFGAEGNTIYF.

In regard to this clone: Other DNA variants within this sample encode the same CDR3. The CDR3 coding sequence is TGTGCCAGCAGCGTAGGAGGAAACGGTAATTCACCCCTCCACTTT. Its translation: CASSVGGNGNSPLHF. V gene TRBV9 combines with J gene TRBJ1-6; D uncertain. The CDR3 runs to 15 residues. Trimming removed 0 bases from V and 6 bases from J, with 10 bases in between. Germline V lookup: CDR1 SGDLS, CDR2 YYNGEE.

The rearrangement joins TRBV2 to TRBJ2-7; the match to TRBD2 covers 9 bases. Trimming at V came to 6 bases and at J to 0 bases, leaving 3 bases not matched to a gene. This CDR3 has 14 residues. CDR1 is SNHLY and CDR2 is FYNNEI in the germline V gene. The CDR3 here is CASRREGDSYEQYF. The CDR3 DNA follows: TGTGCCAGCAGGCGGGAGGGTGACTCCTACGAGCAGTACTTC.